Below, one T cell receptor beta chain is given with its context. No antigen is known for it. This sample is drawn from a study of identifying expanded T cells in peripheral blood. Whole-study results and caveats: Differentially abundant clones: 0.95 to 1.5 between replicates, about 17 at roughly 13 days, roughly 18 at four. Approximately two-week clone count variance significantly increased as total template count grew.

The CDR3 consists of 16 residues. With 2 bases removed from V and 2 bases from J, the gap between germline ends came to 16 bases. Germline CDR1 is SGHRS and CDR2 is YFSETQ. Only in-frame clones appear in the TCRdb table, and some are missing; sequencing was by immunoSEQ multiplex PCR. Among roughly 100,000 clones listed, about 89% were seen once. The sequence derives from a person aged 18 to 75 in good health. The specimen was blood. The genes are TRBV5-1 and TRBJ2-5; a weak D match, TRBD1 (6 bases). The CDR3: CASSLPPQTGQETQYF. CDR3 sequence (DNA): TGCGCCAGCAGCTTACCGCCGCAGACAGGACAAGAGACCCAGTACTTC.